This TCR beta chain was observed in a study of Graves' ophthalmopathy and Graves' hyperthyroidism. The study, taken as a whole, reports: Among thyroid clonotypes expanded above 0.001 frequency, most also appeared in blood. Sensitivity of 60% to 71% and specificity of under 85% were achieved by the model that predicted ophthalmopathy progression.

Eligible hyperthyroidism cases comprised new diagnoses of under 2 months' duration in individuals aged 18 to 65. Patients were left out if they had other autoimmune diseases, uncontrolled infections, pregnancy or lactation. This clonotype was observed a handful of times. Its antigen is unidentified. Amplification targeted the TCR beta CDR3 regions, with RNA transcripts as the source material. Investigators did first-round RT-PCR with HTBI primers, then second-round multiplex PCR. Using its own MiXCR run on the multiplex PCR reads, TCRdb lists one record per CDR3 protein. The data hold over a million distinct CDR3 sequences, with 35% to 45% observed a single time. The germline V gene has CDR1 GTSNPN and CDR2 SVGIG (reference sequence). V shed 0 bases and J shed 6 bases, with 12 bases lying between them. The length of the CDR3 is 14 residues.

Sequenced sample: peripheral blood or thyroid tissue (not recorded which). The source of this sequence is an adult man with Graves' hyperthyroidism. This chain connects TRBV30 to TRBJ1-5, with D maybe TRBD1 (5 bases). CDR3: CAWSVLGDRQPQHF. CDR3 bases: TGTGCCTGGAGTGTACTGGGGGATCGTCAGCCCCAGCATTTT.